This TCR beta chain is drawn from a study of cytomegalovirus exposure and HLA in healthy donors. Study-wide results and caveats: Highest at DRB1 and lowest at HLA-C, TCR association rates differed among HLA loci in a later analysis. For most TCR beta V segments, an earlier analysis put the productive rate at about 87% or about 30% of the time.

As regards this clone: Its target is unknown.

PCR primers comprised 60 Vbeta and 13 Jbeta primers. Profiled with immunoSEQ multiplex PCR; TCRdb holds only in-frame clones, not every one. The sample comprises about 200,000 clones, 82% of which are singletons, and 0.098% rests with the top ten. V was clipped by 0 bases and J by 7 bases; unmatched bases: 13. Germline loops: CDR1 SGHNT, CDR2 YYREEE (reference sequence). The length of the CDR3 is 17 residues. Source material: PBMCs. The receptor was isolated from a boy aged 2 to 10 in good health and CMV-seronegative. The J gene is TRBJ1-2, the V gene TRBV5-4; the match to TRBD1 covers 9 bases. CDR3 nucleotides: TGTGCCAGCAGCTTGGGGGGACAGGGCGAGGAGGTGGCTGGCTACACCTTC. Translation gives CASSLGGQGEEVAGYTF. Variable domain in full (rest from reference TRBV5-4 and TRBJ1-2): ETGVTQSPTHLIKTRGQQVTLRCSSQSGHNTVSWYQQALGQGPQFIFQYYREEENGRGNFPPRFSGLQFPNYSSELNVNALELDDSALYLCASSLGGQGEEVAGYTFGSGTRLTVV.